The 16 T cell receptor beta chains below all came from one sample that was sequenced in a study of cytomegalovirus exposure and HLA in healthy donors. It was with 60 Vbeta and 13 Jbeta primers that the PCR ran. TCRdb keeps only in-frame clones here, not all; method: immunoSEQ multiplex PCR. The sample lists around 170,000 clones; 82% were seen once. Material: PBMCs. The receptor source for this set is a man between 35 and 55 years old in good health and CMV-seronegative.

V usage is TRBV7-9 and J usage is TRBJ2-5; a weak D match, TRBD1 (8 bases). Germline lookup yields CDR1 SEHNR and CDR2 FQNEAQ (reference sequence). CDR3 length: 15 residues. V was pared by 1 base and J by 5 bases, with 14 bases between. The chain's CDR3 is CASSLDGQGGETQYF. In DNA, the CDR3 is TGTGCCAGCAGCTTAGACGGACAGGGAGGGGAGACCCAGTACTTC.

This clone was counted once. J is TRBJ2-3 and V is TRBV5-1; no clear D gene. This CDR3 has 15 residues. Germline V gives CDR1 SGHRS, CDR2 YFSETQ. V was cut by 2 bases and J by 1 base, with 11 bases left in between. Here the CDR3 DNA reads TGCGCCAGCAGCTTCAATACGGGTGGCACAGATACGCAGTATTTT. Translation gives CASSFNTGGTDTQYF.

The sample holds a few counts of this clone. The CDR3 loop reads CATSRDLAGSGYEQYF. The CDR3 DNA sequence: TGTGCCACCAGCAGAGACCTAGCGGGATCCGGATACGAGCAGTACTTC. The chain couples TRBV15 to TRBJ2-7, with 9 bases matching TRBD2. Germline trimming cut 0 bases from V and 4 bases from J; bases unmatched to any gene: 7. CDR1 and CDR2 from the germline V gene are LNHNV and YYDKDF (reference sequence). This CDR3 has 16 amino acids.

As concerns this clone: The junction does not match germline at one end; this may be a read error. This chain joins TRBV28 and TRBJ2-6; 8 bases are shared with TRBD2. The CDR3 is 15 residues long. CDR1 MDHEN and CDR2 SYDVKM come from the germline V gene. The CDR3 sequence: CASSFAPGGVNVLTF. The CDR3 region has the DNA TGTGCCAGCAGTTTTGCGCCGGGAGGGGTCAACGTCCTGACTTTC.

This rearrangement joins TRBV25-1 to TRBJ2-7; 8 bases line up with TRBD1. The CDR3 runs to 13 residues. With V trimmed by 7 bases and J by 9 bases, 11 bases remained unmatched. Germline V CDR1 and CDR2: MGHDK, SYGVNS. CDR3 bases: TGTGCCAGCAATGACAGGGGAGACTTTACGCAGTACTTC. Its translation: CASNDRGDFTQYF.

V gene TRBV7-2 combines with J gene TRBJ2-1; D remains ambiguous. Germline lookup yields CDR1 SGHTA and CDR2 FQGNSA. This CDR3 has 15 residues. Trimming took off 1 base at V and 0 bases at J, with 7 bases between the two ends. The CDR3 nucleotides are TGTGCCAGCAGCTTAGAACGGTCCTCCTACAATGAGCAGTTCTTC. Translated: CASSLERSSYNEQFF.

The CDR3 region is CASSLGGGRLGSDTQYF. DNA of the CDR3: TGTGCCAGCAGCTTGGGTGGCGGGAGGTTGGGGTCAGATACGCAGTATTTT. The rearrangement uses TRBV5-4 and TRBJ2-3, with TRBD2 matching 8 bases. The V segment lost 0 bases and the J segment 4 bases; nucleotides outside the gene matches: 10. Germline V CDR1 and CDR2: SGHNT, YYREEE (reference sequence). The CDR3 length is 17 residues.

CDR3 protein: CASSSHQKTGGSNDTGELFF. CDR3 sequence (DNA): TGTGCCAGCAGTTCCCATCAAAAAACAGGGGGTAGTAACGACACCGGGGAGCTGTTTTTT. V is TRBV28 and J is TRBJ2-2, with TRBD1 matching over 8 bases. This CDR3 spans 20 amino acids. Trimming cost V 4 bases and J 3 bases; bases outside gene matches: 19. The germline CDR1 and CDR2 sequences are MDHEN and SYDVKM.

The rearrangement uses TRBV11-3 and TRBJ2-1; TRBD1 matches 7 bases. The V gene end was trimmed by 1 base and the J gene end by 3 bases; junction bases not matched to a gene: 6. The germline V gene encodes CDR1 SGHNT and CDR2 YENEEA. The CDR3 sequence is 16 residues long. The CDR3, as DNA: TGTGCCAGCAGCTTAGCGGCCGGGACAGTCTACAATGAGCAGTTCTTC. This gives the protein CASSLAAGTVYNEQFF.

Written as DNA, the CDR3 is TGTGCCAGCAGTTTATGGGAGGGTTCGGACATTCAGTACTTC. Translating gives CASSLWEGSDIQYF. The rearrangement joins TRBV27 to TRBJ2-4, with 7 bases fitting TRBD2. V dropped 1 base and J dropped 8; count of bases not matched to a gene: 5. The CDR3 is 14 residues long. CDR1 and CDR2 (germline): MNHEY, SMNVEV (reference sequence).

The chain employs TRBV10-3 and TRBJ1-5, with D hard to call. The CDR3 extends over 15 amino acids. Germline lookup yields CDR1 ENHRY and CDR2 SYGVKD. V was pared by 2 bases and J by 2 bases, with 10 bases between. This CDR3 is CAISEEGLGNQPQHF. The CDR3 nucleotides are TGTGCCATCAGTGAGGAGGGTTTAGGCAATCAGCCCCAGCATTTT.

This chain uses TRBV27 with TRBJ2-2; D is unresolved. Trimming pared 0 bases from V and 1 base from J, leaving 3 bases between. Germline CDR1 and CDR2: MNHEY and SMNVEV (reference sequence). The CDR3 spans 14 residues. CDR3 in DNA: TGTGCCAGCAGTTTATCCAGGAACACCGGGGAGCTGTTTTTT. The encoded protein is CASSLSRNTGELFF.

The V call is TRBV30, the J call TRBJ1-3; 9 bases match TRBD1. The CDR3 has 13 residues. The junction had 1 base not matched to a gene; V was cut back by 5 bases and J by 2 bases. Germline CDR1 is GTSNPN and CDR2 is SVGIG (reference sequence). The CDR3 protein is CAWGTGTGNTIYF. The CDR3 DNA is TGTGCCTGGGGGACAGGGACTGGAAACACCATATATTTT.

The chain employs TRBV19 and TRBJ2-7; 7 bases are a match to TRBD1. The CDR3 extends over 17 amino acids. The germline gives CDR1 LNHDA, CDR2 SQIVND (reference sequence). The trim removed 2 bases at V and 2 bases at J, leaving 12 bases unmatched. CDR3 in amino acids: CASSIRPGGDRAYEQYF. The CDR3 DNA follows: TGTGCCAGTAGTATACGTCCCGGTGGGGACAGAGCCTACGAGCAGTACTTC.

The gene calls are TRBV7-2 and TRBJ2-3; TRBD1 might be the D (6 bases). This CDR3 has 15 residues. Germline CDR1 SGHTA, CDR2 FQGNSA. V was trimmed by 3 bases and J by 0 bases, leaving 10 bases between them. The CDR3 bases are TGTGCCAGCAGCTTCCAGGGGATAAGCACAGATACGCAGTATTTT. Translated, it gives CASSFQGISTDTQYF.

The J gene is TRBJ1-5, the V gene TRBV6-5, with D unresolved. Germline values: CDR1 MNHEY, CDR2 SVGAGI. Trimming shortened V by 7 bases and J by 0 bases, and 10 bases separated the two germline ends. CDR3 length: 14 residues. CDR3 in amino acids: CASNSGNSNQPQHF. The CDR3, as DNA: TGTGCCAGCAACTCGGGGAATAGCAATCAGCCCCAGCATTTT.